The rows below give T cell receptor beta chains drawn from one sample of a study of cytomegalovirus exposure and HLA in healthy donors. Assay used: immunoSEQ multiplex PCR; TCRdb lists only in-frame clones, some missing. Found here are over 150,000 clones, more than 65% of them singletons; the top ten hold approximately 2.8%. The sample was PBMCs. These receptors originate from a woman aged 35 to 49 in good health and CMV-seropositive. Each CDR3 is given with its conserved first and last residue. The order of the fields is V gene, D gene, J gene, clone size, CDR3 DNA, CDR3 protein. The D gene is left open where the match is weak. A clone size is listed for some rows: how often the clone was seen (once, few, many), or a class if it is expanded.

V gene: TRBV5-1; D gene: TRBD1; J gene: TRBJ2-7; clone size: .; CDR3 DNA: TGCGCCAGCAGCATAATTGAACAGGGGAGCAACGAGCAGTACTTC; CDR3 protein: CASSIIEQGSNEQYF
V gene: TRBV21-1; D gene: .; J gene: TRBJ1-1; clone size: once; CDR3 DNA: TGTGCCAACCGTCACGGGGGAAGAGTGACTTTCTTT; CDR3 protein: CANRHGGRVTFF
V gene: TRBV5-1; D gene: TRBD1; J gene: TRBJ1-6; clone size: few; CDR3 DNA: TGCGCCAGCAGCTCGGCGGGACAGGGGTCGGATTCACCCCTCCACTTT; CDR3 protein: CASSSAGQGSDSPLHF
V gene: TRBV29-1; D gene: TRBD1; J gene: TRBJ1-1; clone size: .; CDR3 DNA: TGCAGCGGGCAGGGGGACACTGAAGCTTTCTTT; CDR3 protein: CSGQGDTEAFF
V gene: TRBV7-9; D gene: .; J gene: TRBJ2-6; clone size: once; CDR3 DNA: TGTGCCACGCCCCCCGGTGACAGCTCTGGGGCCAACGTCCTGACTTTC; CDR3 protein: CATPPGDSSGANVLTF
V gene: TRBV6-6; D gene: .; J gene: TRBJ1-5; clone size: .; CDR3 DNA: TGTGCCAGCAGATCGGATCAGCCCCAGCATTTT; CDR3 protein: CASRSDQPQHF
V gene: TRBV19; D gene: .; J gene: TRBJ2-1; clone size: .; CDR3 DNA: TGTGCCAGTAGCCCAGACGCGGGCTCCTACAATGAGCAGTTCTTC; CDR3 protein: CASSPDAGSYNEQFF
V gene: TRBV5-6; D gene: .; J gene: TRBJ1-1; clone size: .; CDR3 DNA: TGTGCCAGCAGCTTGCCGGGAGGGGGAACTGAAGCTTTCTTT; CDR3 protein: CASSLPGGGTEAFF
V gene: TRBV6-5; D gene: .; J gene: TRBJ2-1; clone size: .; CDR3 DNA: TGTGCCAGCCACAGATCTTACGATGAGCAGTTCTTC; CDR3 protein: CASHRSYDEQFF
V gene: TRBV2; D gene: TRBD1; J gene: TRBJ2-7; clone size: .; CDR3 DNA: TGTGCCAGCAGCAAAGACAGGGGGTTCTACGAGCAGTACTTC; CDR3 protein: CASSKDRGFYEQYF
V gene: TRBV9; D gene: TRBD1; J gene: TRBJ1-2; clone size: .; CDR3 DNA: TGTGCCAGCAGCTCGTACAGACAGGGCGCCACAGCTAACTATGGCTACCCCTTC; CDR3 protein: CASSSYRQGATANYGYPF
V gene: TRBV5-6; D gene: TRBD1; J gene: TRBJ2-4; clone size: few; CDR3 DNA: TGTGCCAGCAGCTTGGGGACAGGGGGACAAGCCAAAAACATTCAGTACTTC; CDR3 protein: CASSLGTGGQAKNIQYF
V gene: TRBV5-1; D gene: TRBD2; J gene: TRBJ2-7; clone size: .; CDR3 DNA: TGCGCCAGCAGCTTGACTAGCGCCTCCTACGAGCAGTACTTC; CDR3 protein: CASSLTSASYEQYF
V gene: TRBV5-1; D gene: .; J gene: TRBJ2-2; clone size: .; CDR3 DNA: TGCGCCAGCAGCCTACGATCCGGGACAACGAACACCGGGGAGCTGTTTTTT; CDR3 protein: CASSLRSGTTNTGELFF
V gene: TRBV7-9; D gene: .; J gene: TRBJ1-1; clone size: .; CDR3 DNA: TGTGCCAGCAGCTTACCGGGTACGACCGGCACTGAAGCTTTCTTT; CDR3 protein: CASSLPGTTGTEAFF
V gene: TRBV11-2; D gene: .; J gene: TRBJ2-7; clone size: .; CDR3 DNA: TGTGCCAGCAGCAGTAATAGCTACGAGCAGTACTTC; CDR3 protein: CASSSNSYEQYF
V gene: TRBV27; D gene: .; J gene: TRBJ1-1; clone size: few; CDR3 DNA: TGTGCCAGCAGTTTACGATCGGGTAATACTGAAGCTTTCTTT; CDR3 protein: CASSLRSGNTEAFF